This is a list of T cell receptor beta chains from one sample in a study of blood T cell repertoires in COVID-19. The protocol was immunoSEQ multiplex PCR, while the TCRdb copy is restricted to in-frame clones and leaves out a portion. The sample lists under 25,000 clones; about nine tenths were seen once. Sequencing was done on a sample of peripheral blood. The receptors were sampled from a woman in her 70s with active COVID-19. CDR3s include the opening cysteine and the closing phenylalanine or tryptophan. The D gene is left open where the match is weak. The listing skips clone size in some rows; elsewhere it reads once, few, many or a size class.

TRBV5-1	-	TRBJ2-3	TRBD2	TGCGCCAGCAGCCCCCCGCGCGGGGGGGGCACAGATACGCAGTATTTT	CASSPPRGGGTDTQYF
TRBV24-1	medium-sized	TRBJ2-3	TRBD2	TGTGCCACCAGTGAAGGGCCCCTAGCGGGTCTGGATACGCAGTATTTT	CATSEGPLAGLDTQYF
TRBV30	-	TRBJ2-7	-	TGTGCCTGGAGTGTAGGGGGATCCTCCTACGAGCAGTACTTC	CAWSVGGSSYEQYF
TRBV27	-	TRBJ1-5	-	TGTGCCAGCAGTTTATCAAGCGTCAATCAGCCCCAGCATTTT	CASSLSSVNQPQHF
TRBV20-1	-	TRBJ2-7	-	TGCAGTGCTGCCGATGACAGGGAGGACTTC	CSAADDREDF
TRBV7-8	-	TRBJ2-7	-	TGTGCCAGCAGCTTAGGAGGGGGCTACGAGCAGTACTTC	CASSLGGGYEQYF
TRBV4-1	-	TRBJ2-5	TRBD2	TGCGCCAGCAGCCAAGGCCCCCCCCGGGGGGACCTCCAAGAGACCCAGTACTTC	CASSQGPPRGDLQETQYF
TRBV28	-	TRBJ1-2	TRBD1	TGTGCCAGCAGTTTTCCGCAGGGGGCAATCGGTGGCTACACCTTC	CASSFPQGAIGGYTF
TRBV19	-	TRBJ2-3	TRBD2	TGTGCCAGTAGTCCTAGCGGGGCGAGCACAGATACGCAGTATTTT	CASSPSGASTDTQYF
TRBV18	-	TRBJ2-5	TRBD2	TGTGCCAGCTCGGCACTAGCGGGGGACCAAGAGACCCAGTACTTC	CASSALAGDQETQYF
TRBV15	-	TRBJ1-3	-	TGTGCCACCAGCAGAGATAACTCTGGAAACACCATATATTTT	CATSRDNSGNTIYF
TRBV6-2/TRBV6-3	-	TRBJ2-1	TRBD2	TGTGCCAGCAGCCTCCTAGCGGGGGCGTACAATGAGCAGTTCTTC	CASSLLAGAYNEQFF
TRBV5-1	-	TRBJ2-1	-	TGCGCCAGCAGCTTGGCCGGTAGCGGAGGCTCGAATGAGCAGTTCTTC	CASSLAGSGGSNEQFF
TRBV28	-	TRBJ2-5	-	TGTGCCAGCAGTTCGAGGTTTAGGCGGAACAAAGAGACCCAGTACTTC	CASSSRFRRNKETQYF